This T cell receptor beta chain appears in the sequencing data of a study of human T cells and chemical hapten exposure. Germline V gives CDR1 SEHNR, CDR2 FQNEAQ (reference sequence). V gave up 4 bases and J gave up 9 bases, with 19 bases separating them. CDR3 length: 16 amino acids. This clonotype showed up many times. The time point is: pre-sensitization, week 0. Treatment in this sample: therapeutic diphenylcyclopropenone sensitization with weekly scalp DPC. From the RACE reads, TCRdb called clonotypes with MiXCR, one entry per CDR3 protein. The sample consists of about 260,000 distinct CDR3 sequences, approximately 8.6% of them appearing once.

J is TRBJ1-6 and V is TRBV7-9, with a tentative D call TRBD1 (5 bases). This receptor was identified in a middle-aged woman with alopecia areata. Some clones in this sample may be carry-over from other donors' samples. The specimen was whole blood, collected in connection with sensitization to the hapten diphenylcyclopropenone (DPC). CDR3 sequence: CASSSPGSRGVSPLHF. The CDR3 bases are TGTGCCAGCAGCTCGCCAGGGAGTCGAGGGGTTTCACCCCTCCACTTT.